This T cell receptor beta chain is drawn from a study of T-cell reconstitution after alpha-beta-depleted transplantation in children (TCRdb year 2016). Concerning the study at large: Using TCR repertoire profiling, the study quantitatively followed how T-cell immune reconstitution unfolded in children after TCRalphabeta/CD19-depleted allogeneic hematopoietic cell transplantation.

Beyond this particular receptor, the publication reports: The apparently early alphabetaT-cell count recovery about two months after transplant was reportedly dependent on only several hundred rapidly expanded clones derived from non-depleted graft cells. The frequencies of hyperexpanded clones fell over the following months, and after one year, T-cell counts and TCRbeta diversity were mostly attributed to newly produced T cells. In some patients, the high TCRbeta diversity seen at day 60 was put down to recipient T cells and intrathymic progenitors that had survived conditioning.

Of note for this clonotype: Its recognized antigen is unknown. One base away there is no much larger clone; base qualities are not given.

The treatment or condition label of this sample denotes: allogeneic hematopoietic cell transplantation with graft depleted of TCRalphabeta T cells and CD19 B cells. TCRalphabeta/CD19-depleted allogeneic hematopoietic cell grafts were given to the transplant recipients, all of whom were children. The library relied on PCR. Sequenced using an Illumina HiSeq 2500. To normalize quantification of the TCRbeta repertoire, the TCR libraries were built with molecular barcoding that relied on unique molecular identifiers. The public reads were run again by TCRdb, first through fastp at Q25 and then through MiXCR, and only productive beta chains were kept. Every entry covers one CDR3 protein and lists the most common genes and DNA from its rows. The sample yields 530,000 or so distinct CDR3 sequences; 25% to 30% were counted once. The ten top clones hold approximately 33% of the sample. Cut back by 6 bases and 6 bases, the V and J ends lie 9 bases apart. The CDR3 measures 12 amino acids from cysteine to phenylalanine. CDR3 DNA only is kept here, 36 bases in frame from base 1.

The chain links TRBV12-3 or TRBV12-4 with TRBJ2-1; D gene: possibly TRBD2, on 6 matching bases. Here the sequenced sample was PBMCs, taken before TCRalphabeta/CD19-depleted stem cell transplant. This receptor was identified in a boy under three years old with Wiskott-Aldrich syndrome, due to receive a stem cell transplant. Read as DNA, the sequence is TGTGCCAGCAGGGGCGGGACCAATGAGCAGTTCTTC. It codes for CASRGGTNEQFF.